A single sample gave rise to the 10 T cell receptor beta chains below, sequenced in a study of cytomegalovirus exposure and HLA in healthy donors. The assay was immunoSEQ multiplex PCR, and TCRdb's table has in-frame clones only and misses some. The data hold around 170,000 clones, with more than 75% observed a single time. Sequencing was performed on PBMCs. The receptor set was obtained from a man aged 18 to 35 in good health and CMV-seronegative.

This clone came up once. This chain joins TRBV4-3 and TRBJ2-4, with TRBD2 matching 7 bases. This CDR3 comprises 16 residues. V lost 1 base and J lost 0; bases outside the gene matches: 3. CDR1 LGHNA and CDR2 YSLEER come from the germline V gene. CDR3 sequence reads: CASSQGRELAKNIQYF. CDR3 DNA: TGCGCCAGCAGCCAAGGGCGGGAGCTAGCCAAAAACATTCAGTACTTC.

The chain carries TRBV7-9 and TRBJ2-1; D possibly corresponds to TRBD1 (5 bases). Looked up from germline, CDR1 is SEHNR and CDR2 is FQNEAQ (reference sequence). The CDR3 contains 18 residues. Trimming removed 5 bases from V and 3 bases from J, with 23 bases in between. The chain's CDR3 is CASSLPPTATKNYNEQFF. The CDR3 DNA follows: TGTGCCAGCAGCCTGCCCCCGACAGCTACAAAGAACTACAATGAGCAGTTCTTC.

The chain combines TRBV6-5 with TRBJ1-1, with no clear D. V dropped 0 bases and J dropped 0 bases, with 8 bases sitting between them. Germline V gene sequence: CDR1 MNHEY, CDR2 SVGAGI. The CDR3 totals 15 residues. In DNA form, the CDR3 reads TGTGCCAGCAGTTACTCAAACAGAATGAACACTGAAGCTTTCTTT. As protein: CASSYSNRMNTEAFF.

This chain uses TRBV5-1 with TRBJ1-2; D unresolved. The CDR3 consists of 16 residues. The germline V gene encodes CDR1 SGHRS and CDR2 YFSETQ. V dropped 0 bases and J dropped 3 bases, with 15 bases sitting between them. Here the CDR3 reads CASSLATAGYDYGYTF. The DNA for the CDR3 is TGCGCCAGCAGCTTGGCTACGGCAGGTTACGACTATGGCTACACCTTC.

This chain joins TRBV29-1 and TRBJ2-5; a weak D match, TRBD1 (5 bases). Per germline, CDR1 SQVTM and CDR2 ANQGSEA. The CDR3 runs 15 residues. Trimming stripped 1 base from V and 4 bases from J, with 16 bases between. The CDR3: CSVEASRVGSETQYF. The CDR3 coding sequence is TGCAGCGTTGAAGCATCCAGGGTTGGTTCAGAGACCCAGTACTTC.

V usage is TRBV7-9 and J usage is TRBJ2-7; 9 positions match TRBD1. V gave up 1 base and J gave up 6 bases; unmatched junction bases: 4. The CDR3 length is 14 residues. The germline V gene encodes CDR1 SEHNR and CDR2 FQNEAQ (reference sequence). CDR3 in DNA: TGTGCCAGCAGCTTAGAACAGGGGGCGCGCGAGCAGTACTTC. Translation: CASSLEQGAREQYF.

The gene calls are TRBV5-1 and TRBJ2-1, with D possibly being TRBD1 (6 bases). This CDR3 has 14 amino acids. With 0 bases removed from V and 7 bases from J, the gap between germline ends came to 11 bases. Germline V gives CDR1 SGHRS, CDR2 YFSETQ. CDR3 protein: CASSLVAGENEQFF. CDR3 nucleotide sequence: TGCGCCAGCAGCTTGGTTGCAGGGGAAAATGAGCAGTTCTTC.

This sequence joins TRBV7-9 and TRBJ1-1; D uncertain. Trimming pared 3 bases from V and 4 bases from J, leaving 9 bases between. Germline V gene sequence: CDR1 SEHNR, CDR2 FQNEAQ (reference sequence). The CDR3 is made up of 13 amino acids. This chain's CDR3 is CASSFGGSTEAFF. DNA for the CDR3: TGTGCCAGCAGCTTTGGAGGGAGCACTGAAGCTTTCTTT. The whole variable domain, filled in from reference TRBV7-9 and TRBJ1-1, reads DTGVSQNPRHKITKRGQNVTFRCDPISEHNRLYWYRQTLGQGPEFLTYFQNEAQLEKSRLLSDRFSAERPKGSFSTLEIQRTEQGDSAMYLCASSFGGSTEAFFGQGTRLTVV.

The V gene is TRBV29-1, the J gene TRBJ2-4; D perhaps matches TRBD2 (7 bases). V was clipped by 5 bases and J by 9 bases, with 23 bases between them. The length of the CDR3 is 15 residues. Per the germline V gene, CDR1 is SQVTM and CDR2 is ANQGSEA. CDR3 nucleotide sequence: TGCAGCGTTTCTACGAGTCGGGGGGCAAGGGGCATTCAGTACTTC. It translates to CSVSTSRGARGIQYF.

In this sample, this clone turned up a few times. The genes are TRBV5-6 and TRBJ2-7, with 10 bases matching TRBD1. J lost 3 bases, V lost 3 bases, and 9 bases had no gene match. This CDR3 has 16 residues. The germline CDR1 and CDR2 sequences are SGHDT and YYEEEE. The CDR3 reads CASSSATGGHLYEQYV. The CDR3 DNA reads TGTGCCAGCAGCTCGGCGACAGGGGGCCATCTCTACGAGCAGTACGTC.